These 3 T cell receptor beta chains originate from one sample sequenced in a study of T cells expressing NK-cell markers. TCRdb reworked the 5' RACE reads into one entry per CDR3 protein, no DNA. Recorded for this sample: 500,000 or so distinct CDR3 sequences. Sequencing used blood T cells: a sorted CD56 or NKG2C T cell subset, CD4+ or CD8+ T cells, or bulk PBMC T cells (not recorded which). The receptors here all came from a young man in good health.

The CDR3 is CSARHSGQLTGELFF. The rearrangement links TRBV20-1 to TRBJ2-2; absent DNA, TCRdb's TRBD1 call cannot be checked. This CDR3 has 15 residues. Germline assignment: CDR1 DFQATT and CDR2 SNEGSKA (reference sequence).

The rearrangement joins TRBV7-2 to TRBJ2-3; TCRdb returns TRBD2, unconfirmable since there is no DNA. CDR1 is SGHTA, CDR2 FQGNSA, per germline. This CDR3 contains 17 residues. The CDR3 sequence is CASSLAGLAGSTDTQYF.

The chain uses TRBV20-1 and TRBJ2-1; TCRdb returns TRBD2, unconfirmable since there is no DNA. The CDR3 is made up of 17 amino acids. In germline, CDR1 is DFQATT, CDR2 SNEGSKA (reference sequence). CDR3 residues: CSARDGRTSGSKNEQFF.